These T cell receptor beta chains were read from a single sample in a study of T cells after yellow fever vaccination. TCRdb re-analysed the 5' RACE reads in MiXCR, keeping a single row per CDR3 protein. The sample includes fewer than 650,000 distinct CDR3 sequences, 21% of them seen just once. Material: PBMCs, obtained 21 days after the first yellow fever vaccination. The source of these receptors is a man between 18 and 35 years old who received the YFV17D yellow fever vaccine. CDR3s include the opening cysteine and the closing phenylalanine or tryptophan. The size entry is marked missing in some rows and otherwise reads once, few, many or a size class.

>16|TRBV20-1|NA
CSARGLEGPTYNEQFF
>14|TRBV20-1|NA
CSARIVGVPTEAFF
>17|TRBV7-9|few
CASSTFHGQGHTGELFF
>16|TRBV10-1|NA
CASSEEKTGLSGELFF
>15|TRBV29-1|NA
CSVEETRGPQETQYF
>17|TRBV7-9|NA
CASSPSSQSLAKNIQYF
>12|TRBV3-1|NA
CASSQDETEIFF
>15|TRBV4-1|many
CASSRTSEGDYGYTF
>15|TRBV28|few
CASRMGTFGGNTIYF
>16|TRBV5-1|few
CASSFGGGQGYNEQFF
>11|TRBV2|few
CASHYNYGYTF
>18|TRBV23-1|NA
CASSQSPGDCDAGPEAFF
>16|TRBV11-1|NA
CASSFRRDRVGTEAFF
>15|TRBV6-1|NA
CASRAGLVSRDEQFF
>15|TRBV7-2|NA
CASSSSRGRGEKLFF
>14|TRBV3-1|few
CASSQEGTARGYTF
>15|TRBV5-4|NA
CASSLGGDLQETQYF
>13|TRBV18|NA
CASSPQGSAEQFF
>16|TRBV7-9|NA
CASSPRQVITYEKLFF
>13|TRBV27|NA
CASQQGFNQPQHF
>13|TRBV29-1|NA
CSVESYMNTEAFF
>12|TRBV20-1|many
CSARDLGDGYTF
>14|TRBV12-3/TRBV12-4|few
CASSVQGITYEQYF
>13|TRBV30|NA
CAWSPYVNEKLFF
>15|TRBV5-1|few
CASSLAPTRTDTQYF
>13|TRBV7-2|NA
CASSLEGQGLAFF
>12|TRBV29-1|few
CSVTERSYEQYF
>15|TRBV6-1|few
CASSETGWSGNTIYF
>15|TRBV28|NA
CASSSGTGLVGGYTF
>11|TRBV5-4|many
CASKGGETQYF
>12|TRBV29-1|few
CSGRDSQETQYF
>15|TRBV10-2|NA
CASSDNTRLTDTQYF
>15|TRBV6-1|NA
CASSEDGGPGNEQFF
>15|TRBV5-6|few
CASSLDWVMVDTQYF
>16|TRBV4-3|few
CASSQRLGGASDEQFF
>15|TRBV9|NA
CASSLEAARGAEAFF
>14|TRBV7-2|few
CASSLLGEEETQYF